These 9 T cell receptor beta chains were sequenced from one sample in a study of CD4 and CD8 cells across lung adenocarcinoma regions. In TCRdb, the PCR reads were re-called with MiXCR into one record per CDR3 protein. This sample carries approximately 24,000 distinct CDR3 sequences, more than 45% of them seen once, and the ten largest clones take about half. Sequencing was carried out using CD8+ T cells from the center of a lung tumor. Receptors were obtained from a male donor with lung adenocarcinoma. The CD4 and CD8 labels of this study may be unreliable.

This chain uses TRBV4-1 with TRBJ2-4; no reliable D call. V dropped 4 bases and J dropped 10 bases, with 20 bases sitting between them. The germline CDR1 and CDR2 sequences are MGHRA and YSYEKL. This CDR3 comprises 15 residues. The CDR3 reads CASSPELVGTDIQYF. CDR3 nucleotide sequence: TGCGCCAGCAGCCCGGAGCTGGTGGGCACAGATATTCAGTACTTC.

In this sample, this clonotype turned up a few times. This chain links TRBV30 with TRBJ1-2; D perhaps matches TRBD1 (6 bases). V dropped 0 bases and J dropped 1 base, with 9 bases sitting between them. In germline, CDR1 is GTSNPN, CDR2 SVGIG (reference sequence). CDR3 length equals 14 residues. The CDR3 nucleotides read TGTGCCTGGAGTGTAGGACAGATTAACTATGGCTACACCTTC. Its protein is CAWSVGQINYGYTF.

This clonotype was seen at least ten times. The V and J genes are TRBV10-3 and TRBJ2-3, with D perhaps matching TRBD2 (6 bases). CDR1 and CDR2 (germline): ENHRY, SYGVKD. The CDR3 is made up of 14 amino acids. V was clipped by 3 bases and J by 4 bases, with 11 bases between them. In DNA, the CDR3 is TGTGCCATCAGTGATGCTCTAGCGCCAGATACGCAGTATTTT. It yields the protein CAISDALAPDTQYF.

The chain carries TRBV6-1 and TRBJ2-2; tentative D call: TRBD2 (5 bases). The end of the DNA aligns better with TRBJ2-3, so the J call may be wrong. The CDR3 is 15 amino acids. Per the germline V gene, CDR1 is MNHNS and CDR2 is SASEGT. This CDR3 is CARGLQARNTGAQYF. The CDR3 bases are TGTGCCAGGGGCCTGCAGGCGCGGAACACCGGGGCGCAGTATTTT.

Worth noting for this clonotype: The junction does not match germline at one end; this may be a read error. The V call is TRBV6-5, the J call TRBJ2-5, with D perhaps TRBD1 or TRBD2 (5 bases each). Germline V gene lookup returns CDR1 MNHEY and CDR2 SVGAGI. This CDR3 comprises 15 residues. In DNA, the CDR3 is TGTGCCAGCATTCCCGAGAGGGGCAGGAGAGAGACGCAGTACTTC. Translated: CASIPERGRRETQYF.

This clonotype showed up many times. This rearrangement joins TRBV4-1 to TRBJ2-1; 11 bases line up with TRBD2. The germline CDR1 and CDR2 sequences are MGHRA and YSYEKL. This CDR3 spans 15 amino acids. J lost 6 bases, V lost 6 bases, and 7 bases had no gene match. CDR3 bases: TGCGCCAGCAGTGTCACCGGGACTAGCGGCAATGAGCAGTTCTTC. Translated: CASSVTGTSGNEQFF.

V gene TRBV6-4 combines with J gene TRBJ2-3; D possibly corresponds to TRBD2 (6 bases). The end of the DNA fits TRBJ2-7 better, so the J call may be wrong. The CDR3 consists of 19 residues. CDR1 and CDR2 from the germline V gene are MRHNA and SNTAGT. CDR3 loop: CAIPPGLGEGARDRDTQYF. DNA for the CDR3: TGTGCCATTCCTCCGGGACTGGGGGAAGGGGCCCGGGATCGGGATACGCAGTACTTC.

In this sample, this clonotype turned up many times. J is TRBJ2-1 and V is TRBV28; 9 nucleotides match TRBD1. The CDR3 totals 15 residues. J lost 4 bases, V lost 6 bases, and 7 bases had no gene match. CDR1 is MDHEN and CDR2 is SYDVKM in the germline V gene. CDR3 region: CASSPGQGAYNEQFF. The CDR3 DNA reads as TGTGCCAGCAGCCCGGGACAGGGAGCTTACAATGAGCAGTTCTTC.

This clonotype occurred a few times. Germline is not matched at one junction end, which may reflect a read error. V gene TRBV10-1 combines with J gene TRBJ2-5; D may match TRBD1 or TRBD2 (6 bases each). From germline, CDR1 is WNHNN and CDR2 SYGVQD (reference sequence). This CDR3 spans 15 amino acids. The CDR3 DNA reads TGCGCCAGGGGGGACGGGGGCCGGGGAGCAGAGACGCAGTATTTC. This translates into CARGDGGRGAETQYF.